These 9 T cell receptor beta chains share one sample of origin, sequenced in a study of PD-L1 blockade in urothelial cancer. This table comes from immunoSEQ multiplex PCR, and its TCRdb copy is limited to in-frame clones, with some not included. The table has under 95,000 clones, about 83% seen once; the top ten hold roughly 2%. Described time point: pretreatment peripheral blood. This material consisted of PBMCs, taken around atezolizumab (anti-PD-L1) treatment. The source is a man in his 60s with urothelial cancer.

The gene calls are TRBV6-1 and TRBJ2-7; possible D gene TRBD2, 6 bases. Trimming left V 4 bases short and J 2 bases short, with 12 bases between. The CDR3 has 14 residues. The germline CDR1 and CDR2 sequences are MNHNS and SASEGT. CDR3 nucleotide sequence: TGTGCCAGCAGTGGAGGAGGGACCGCCTACGAGCAGTACTTC. Its protein product is CASSGGGTAYEQYF.

The chain links TRBV5-1 to TRBJ2-1; 9 bases map to TRBD1. The CDR3 totals 15 residues. V was pared by 4 bases and J by 7 bases, with 9 bases of the junction left unmatched. Germline CDR1 is SGHRS and CDR2 is YFSETQ. The DNA of the CDR3 is TGCGCCAGCAGCATTGGACAGGGGCCTCGAAATGAGCAGTTCTTC. This sequence encodes CASSIGQGPRNEQFF.

The CDR3 DNA reads TGCGCCAGCAGCCCTGGGACAGCCAACGCGAACACCGGGGAGCTGTTTTTT. Residues: CASSPGTANANTGELFF. The chain combines TRBV5-1 with TRBJ2-2; 7 nucleotides align to TRBD1. V was clipped by 4 bases and J by 0 bases; unmatched bases: 9. The CDR3 consists of 17 residues. Germline loops: CDR1 SGHRS, CDR2 YFSETQ.

The chain couples TRBV25-1 to TRBJ1-1, with a weak D call TRBD1 (5 bases). V lost 5 bases and J lost 3, with 13 bases in between. CDR1 is MGHDK and CDR2 is SYGVNS in the germline V gene. The CDR3 extends over 14 amino acids. The CDR3 bases are TGTGCCAGCAGTACATATCAGGGATACACTGAAGCTTTCTTT. This gives the protein CASSTYQGYTEAFF.

This clone was counted a single time. The gene calls are TRBV6-1 and TRBJ2-6, with 8 bases lining up with TRBD2. Germline V gene sequence: CDR1 MNHNS, CDR2 SASEGT. Trimming took 2 bases from V and 0 from J; bases not matched to a gene: 9. This CDR3 contains 19 residues. In DNA, the CDR3 is TGTGCCAGCAGTGAATTTTTACTCAGCGGGAGCTCTGGGGCCAACGTCCTGACTTTC. Amino acid sequence: CASSEFLLSGSSGANVLTF.

The V call is TRBV6-5, the J call TRBJ1-2; D might be TRBD1 (5 bases). With 7 bases removed from V and 2 bases from J, the gap between germline ends came to 11 bases. CDR3 length: 13 amino acids. The germline gives CDR1 MNHEY, CDR2 SVGAGI. The chain's CDR3 is CASKLTVNYGYTF. In DNA form, the CDR3 reads TGTGCCAGCAAATTGACAGTCAACTATGGCTACACCTTC.

The gene calls are TRBV2 and TRBJ2-1, with 8 bases lining up with TRBD1. Trimming removed 6 bases from V and 2 bases from J; junction bases left unmatched: 6. The CDR3 has 15 residues. Per the germline V gene, CDR1 is SNHLY and CDR2 is FYNNEI. The DNA of the CDR3 is TGTGCCAGCAGGATAGGACAGGGTGCCTACAATGAGCAGTTCTTC. Protein product: CASRIGQGAYNEQFF.

The chain uses TRBV18 and TRBJ1-2; weak D call: TRBD1 (5 bases). Germline CDR1 and CDR2: KGHSH and LQKENI. V was shortened by 0 bases and J by 8 bases, with 10 bases between the two germline ends. CDR3 length equals 13 residues. This chain's CDR3 is CASSPPSGGGYTF. The DNA for the CDR3 is TGTGCCAGCTCACCACCGTCGGGGGGGGGCTACACCTTC.

This chain joins TRBV27 and TRBJ2-7; D might be TRBD1 (5 bases). Germline V gene sequence: CDR1 MNHEY, CDR2 SMNVEV (reference sequence). The V and J ends lost 3 bases and 2 bases respectively, with 8 bases between them. CDR3 length: 13 residues. CDR3 protein: CASSFSRAYEQYF. CDR3 nucleotide sequence: TGTGCCAGCAGTTTCTCCAGGGCCTACGAGCAGTACTTC.